Listed below are T cell receptor beta chains from one sample, sequenced in a study of cytomegalovirus exposure and HLA in healthy donors. Generated by immunoSEQ multiplex PCR, the TCRdb table keeps only in-frame clones and is missing some. The repertoire holds under 200,000 clones, over 65% seen once, with over 2% in the top ten. Sequencing was done on a sample of PBMCs. These receptors all stem from a woman aged 45-59 years in good health and CMV-seropositive. CDR3s include the opening cysteine and the closing phenylalanine or tryptophan. D genes are given only for firm matches. Some rows mark clone size as missing; the rest say once, few, many or name a class of expanded clone.

>TRBJ1-6|TRBV28|NA|NA
TGTGCCAGCAGTTTATTGGGAGGGAACTATAATTCACCCCTCCACTTT
CASSLLGGNYNSPLHF
>TRBJ1-5|TRBV5-5|NA|few
TGTGCCAGCAGCTCCGGGGGTGTTCCCAATCAGCCCCAGCATTTT
CASSSGGVPNQPQHF
>TRBJ1-4|TRBV7-2|TRBD1|NA
TGTGCCAGCAGCTCGGGGACAGTGAATGAAAAACTGTTTTTT
CASSSGTVNEKLFF
>TRBJ2-7|TRBV10-3|TRBD2|NA
TGTGCCGTCAGTGAGACCGGGACTAGCGGGTCCTACGAGCAGTACTTC
CAVSETGTSGSYEQYF
>TRBJ1-3|TRBV18|TRBD1|NA
TGTGCCAGCTCACCACCGACAGGGGGGAGAAACACCATATATTTT
CASSPPTGGRNTIYF
>TRBJ1-2|TRBV13|TRBD1|NA
TGTGCCAGCAGCTTAGGCCTGGGACAGGGGTATGGCCACACCTTC
CASSLGLGQGYGHTF
>TRBJ2-3|TRBV19|TRBD2|NA
TGTGCCAGTAGTCGGAGCGGGGCTACTAGCACAGATACGCAGTATTTT
CASSRSGATSTDTQYF
>TRBJ2-5|TRBV19|NA|NA
TGTGCCAGTAGTATATCGTCGACTAGGCTCGGACAGACCCAGTACTTC
CASSISSTRLGQTQYF
>TRBJ2-1|TRBV5-4|TRBD2|NA
TGTGCCAGCAGCTTGCGCGGGGGAGACAATGAGCAGTTCTTC
CASSLRGGDNEQFF
>TRBJ1-4|TRBV19|NA|few
TGTGCCAGTAGTTTAGGCCAGGCAACTAATGAAAAACTGTTTTTT
CASSLGQATNEKLFF
>TRBJ2-7|TRBV11-1|TRBD1|NA
TGTGCCAGCAGCTTAAGAGACAGGGTCCCCTACGAGCAGTACTTC
CASSLRDRVPYEQYF
>TRBJ1-6|TRBV9|NA|NA
TGTGCCAGCAGCGTAGATAGCTCCTATAATTCACCCCTCCACTTT
CASSVDSSYNSPLHF
>TRBJ2-5|TRBV5-5|NA|NA
TGTGCCAGCAGCAATCGGGACACACAGACCCAGTACTTC
CASSNRDTQTQYF
>TRBJ2-5|TRBV7-2|NA|NA
TGTGCCAGCAGGCCAGGGGTACTAGCGACAGAGACCCAGTACTTC
CASRPGVLATETQYF
>TRBJ2-1|TRBV7-8|NA|NA
TGTGCCAGCAGCACCACCGGGACTGGGGCATATGAGCAGTTCTTC
CASSTTGTGAYEQFF
>TRBJ1-1|TRBV4-2|TRBD1|NA
TGTGCCAGCAGCCAAGTACCTCAGGGGGCGAACACTGAAGCTTTCTTT
CASSQVPQGANTEAFF
>TRBJ1-1|TRBV6-1|NA|NA
TGTGCCAGCAGTCAACAGATGAACACTGAAGCTTTCTTT
CASSQQMNTEAFF
>TRBJ2-7|TRBV5-1|NA|few
TGCGCCAGCAGCTACGACAGGCGCTCCTACGAGCAGTACTTC
CASSYDRRSYEQYF
>TRBJ2-5|TRBV6-1|TRBD1|NA
TGTGCCAGCAGTGCAAGACAGGGCAGGGAGACCCAGTACTTC
CASSARQGRETQYF
>TRBJ2-3|TRBV6-4|TRBD2|few
TGTGCCAGCAGTGACTCTAGCGGGGGGGCAGATACGCAGTATTTT
CASSDSSGGADTQYF
>TRBJ2-3|TRBV28|TRBD2|NA
TGTGCCAGCACCATAGGCACGGGGGGGAGAAGAGTTACGCAGTATTTT
CASTIGTGGRRVTQYF
>TRBJ2-1|TRBV29-1|NA|NA
TGCAGCGTCCGGGACGGTGGGGGGAATGAGCAGTTCTTC
CSVRDGGGNEQFF
>TRBJ2-7|TRBV27|TRBD2|NA
TGTGCCAGCAGTTTTGGAGCGGGGAGCCCTCGCGAGCAGTACTTC
CASSFGAGSPREQYF
>TRBJ2-5|TRBV18|NA|NA
TGTGCCACCTCCAGGGGCGAGACCCAGTACTTC
CATSRGETQYF
>TRBJ2-5|TRBV27|NA|NA
TGTGCCAGCAGTTTGGGGGCAGGTCGGGAGACCCAGTACTTC
CASSLGAGRETQYF
>TRBJ2-5|TRBV4-3|TRBD2|once
TGCGCCAGCAGCCAACTCGGACTAGAGGAGACCCAGTACTTC
CASSQLGLEETQYF
>TRBJ2-5|TRBV7-9|NA|NA
TGTGCCAGCAGCTTCGGTTCGGTGAGAGTAGAGACCCAGTACTTC
CASSFGSVRVETQYF
>TRBJ2-2|TRBV4-2|NA|NA
TGTGCCAGCAGCCAAGGAATCGGGGGACAGTCCACCGGGGAGCTGTTTTTT
CASSQGIGGQSTGELFF
>TRBJ2-3|TRBV6-5|NA|NA
TGTGCCAGCATTTCCGGGGGGCAAGGCACAGATACGCAGTATTTT
CASISGGQGTDTQYF
>TRBJ2-3|TRBV7-9|NA|NA
TGTGCCAGCAGCCAACCAGGGGATACGCAGTATTTT
CASSQPGDTQYF
>TRBJ2-7|TRBV11-3|TRBD1|NA
TGTGCCAGCAGCGTAACAGGGGCCTCCTACGAGCAGTACTTC
CASSVTGASYEQYF
>TRBJ2-2|TRBV2|NA|NA
TGTGCCAGCAGTCTAAGGGCTGGGGCCTTGGGGGAGCTGTTTTTT
CASSLRAGALGELFF
>TRBJ2-3|TRBV6-4|TRBD2|NA
TGTGCCAGCAGTGACCCTAGCGGGGGGGCAGATACGCAGTATTTT
CASSDPSGGADTQYF
>TRBJ2-3|TRBV6-1|TRBD2|NA
TGTGCCAGCAGTTCCCGACTAGCTTCGGATACGCAGTATTTT
CASSSRLASDTQYF
>TRBJ2-1|TRBV4-1|NA|few
TGCGCCAGCAGCCAAGATCAGAGGGCGCAGTTCTTC
CASSQDQRAQFF
>TRBJ2-6|TRBV7-3|NA|NA
TGTGCCAGCAGCATTACAGGGTCCCCCTCTGGGGCCAACGTCCTGACTTTC
CASSITGSPSGANVLTF
>TRBJ2-3|TRBV7-9|TRBD1|NA
TGTGCCAGCAGCTTAGGCGGGACAGGGAGCGCGTTTACGCAGTATTTT
CASSLGGTGSAFTQYF
>TRBJ2-7|TRBV4-1|NA|NA
TGTGCCAGCAGCCAAGACGTAACCGGACAGCCCTACGAGCAGTACTTC
CASSQDVTGQPYEQYF
>TRBJ2-1|TRBV7-2|NA|NA
TGTGCCAGCAGCTTGTGGGCCCGCGCCTACAATGAGCAGTTCTTC
CASSLWARAYNEQFF
>TRBJ2-1|TRBV7-3|TRBD1|NA
TGTGCCAGCAGCTCACACGGACAGGGGCGAAGCTCCTACAATGAGCAGTTCTTC
CASSSHGQGRSSYNEQFF
>TRBJ1-4|TRBV4-1|NA|NA
TGCGCCAGCAGCCAAGGGTCAGGGTTGGATGCTAGACTGTTTTTT
CASSQGSGLDARLFF
>TRBJ2-7|TRBV19|TRBD2|NA
TGTGCCGGTAGTAGTCTGCGGGGGGGCTACGAGCAGTACTTC
CAGSSLRGGYEQYF